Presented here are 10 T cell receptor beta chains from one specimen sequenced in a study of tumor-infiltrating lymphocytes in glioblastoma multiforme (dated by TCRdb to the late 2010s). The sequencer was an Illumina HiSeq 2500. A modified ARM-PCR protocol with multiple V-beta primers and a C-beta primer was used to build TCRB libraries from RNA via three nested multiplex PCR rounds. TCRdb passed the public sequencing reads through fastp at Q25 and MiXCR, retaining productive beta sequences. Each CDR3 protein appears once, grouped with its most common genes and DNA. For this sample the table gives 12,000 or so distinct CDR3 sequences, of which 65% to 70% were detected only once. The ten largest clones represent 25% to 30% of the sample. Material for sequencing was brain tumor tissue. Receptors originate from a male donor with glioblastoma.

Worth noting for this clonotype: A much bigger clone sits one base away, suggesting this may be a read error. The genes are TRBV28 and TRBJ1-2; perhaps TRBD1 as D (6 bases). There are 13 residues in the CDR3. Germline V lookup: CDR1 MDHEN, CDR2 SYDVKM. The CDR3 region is CASSSGQHYGCTF. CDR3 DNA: TGTGCCAGCAGTTCCGGACAGCACTATGGCTGCACCTTC.

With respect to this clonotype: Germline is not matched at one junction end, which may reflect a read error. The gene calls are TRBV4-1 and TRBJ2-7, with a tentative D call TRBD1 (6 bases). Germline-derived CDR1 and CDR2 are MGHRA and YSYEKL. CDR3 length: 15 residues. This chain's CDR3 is CASSQCSRGIYEQYF. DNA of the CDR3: TGCGCCAGCAGCCAATGTTCCAGGGGAATTTACGAGCAGTATTTC.

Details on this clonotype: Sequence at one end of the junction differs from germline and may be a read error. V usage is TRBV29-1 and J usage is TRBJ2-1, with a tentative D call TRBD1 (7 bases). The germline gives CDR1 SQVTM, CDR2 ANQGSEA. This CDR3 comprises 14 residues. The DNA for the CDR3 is TGCAGAGTTGAGGGGCGGCAGGGGGGCGATGAGCAGTTCTTC. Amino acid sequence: CRVEGRQGGDEQFF.

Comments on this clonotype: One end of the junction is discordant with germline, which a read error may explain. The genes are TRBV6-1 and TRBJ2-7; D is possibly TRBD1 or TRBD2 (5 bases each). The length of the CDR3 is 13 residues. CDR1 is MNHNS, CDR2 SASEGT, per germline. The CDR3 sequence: CASSTGTNYVQYF. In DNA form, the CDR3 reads TGTGCCAGCAGTACCGGGACCAACTACGTGCAGTACTTT.

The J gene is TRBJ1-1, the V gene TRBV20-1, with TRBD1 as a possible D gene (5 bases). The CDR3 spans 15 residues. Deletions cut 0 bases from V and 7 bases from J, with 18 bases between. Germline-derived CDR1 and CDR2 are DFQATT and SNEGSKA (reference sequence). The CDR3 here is CSARDGGGLGFEAFF. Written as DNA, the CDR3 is TGCAGTGCTAGAGATGGTGGGGGACTTGGGTTTGAAGCTTTCTTT.

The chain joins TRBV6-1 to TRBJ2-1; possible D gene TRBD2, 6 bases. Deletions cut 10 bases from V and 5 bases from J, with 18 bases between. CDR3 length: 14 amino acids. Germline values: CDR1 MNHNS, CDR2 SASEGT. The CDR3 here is CATTGVTLNNEQFF. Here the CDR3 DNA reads TGTGCCACTACGGGGGTAACCTTGAACAATGAGCAGTTCTTC.

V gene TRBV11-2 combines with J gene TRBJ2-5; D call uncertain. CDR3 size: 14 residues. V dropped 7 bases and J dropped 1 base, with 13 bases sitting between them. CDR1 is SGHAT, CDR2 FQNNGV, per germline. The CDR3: CASTRTVTQETQYF. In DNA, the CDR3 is TGTGCCAGCACCCGGACGGTCACCCAAGAGACCCAGTACTTC.

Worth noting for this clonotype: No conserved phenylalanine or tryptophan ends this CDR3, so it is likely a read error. This CDR3 reads CSLARDRESPLHT. The CDR3 region has the DNA TGCAGCCTTGCCAGGGACAGAGAATCACCCCTCCACACT. The V gene is TRBV29-1, the J gene TRBJ1-6; 7 bases are a match to TRBD1. The V gene end was trimmed by 8 bases and the J gene end by 10 bases; junction bases not matched to a gene: 11. Germline CDR1 and CDR2: SQVTM and ANQGSEA. The CDR3 covers 13 residues.

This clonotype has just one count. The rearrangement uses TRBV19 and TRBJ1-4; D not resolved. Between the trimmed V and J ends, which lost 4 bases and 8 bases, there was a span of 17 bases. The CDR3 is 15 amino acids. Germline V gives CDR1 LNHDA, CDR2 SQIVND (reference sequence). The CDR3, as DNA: TGTGCCAGTAGTACTAAGGACCTCGAGGCGGAAAAACTGTTTTTT. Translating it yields CASSTKDLEAEKLFF.

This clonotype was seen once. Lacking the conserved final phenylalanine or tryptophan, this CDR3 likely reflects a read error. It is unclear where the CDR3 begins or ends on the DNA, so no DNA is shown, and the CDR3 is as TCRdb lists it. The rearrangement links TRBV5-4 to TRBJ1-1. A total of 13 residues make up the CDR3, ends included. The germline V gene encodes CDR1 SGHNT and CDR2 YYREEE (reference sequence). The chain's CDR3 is CASSIDKNTEAFV.